Listed here is a single TCR beta chain. This sample stems from a study of T cell repertoires in cytomegalovirus infection. With 7 bases removed from V and 1 base from J, the gap between germline ends came to 16 bases. Germline V gene data show CDR1 as MNHNS and CDR2 as SASEGT. CDR3 size: 15 residues. TCRdb processed the reads anew with MiXCR; each CDR3 protein has one entry. In the table there are around 180,000 distinct CDR3 sequences, around 20% of which are singletons. The clonotype originates from a human donor in good health (CMV status not recorded). Some clones in this sample may be carry-over from other donors' samples. Sequencing was carried out using PBMCs. The J gene is TRBJ1-1, the V gene TRBV6-1; D remains unclear. Written as DNA, the CDR3 is TGTGCCAGCACCGAGGTAGAAAGGGCGAACACTGAAGCTTTCTTT. Its protein is CASTEVERANTEAFF.